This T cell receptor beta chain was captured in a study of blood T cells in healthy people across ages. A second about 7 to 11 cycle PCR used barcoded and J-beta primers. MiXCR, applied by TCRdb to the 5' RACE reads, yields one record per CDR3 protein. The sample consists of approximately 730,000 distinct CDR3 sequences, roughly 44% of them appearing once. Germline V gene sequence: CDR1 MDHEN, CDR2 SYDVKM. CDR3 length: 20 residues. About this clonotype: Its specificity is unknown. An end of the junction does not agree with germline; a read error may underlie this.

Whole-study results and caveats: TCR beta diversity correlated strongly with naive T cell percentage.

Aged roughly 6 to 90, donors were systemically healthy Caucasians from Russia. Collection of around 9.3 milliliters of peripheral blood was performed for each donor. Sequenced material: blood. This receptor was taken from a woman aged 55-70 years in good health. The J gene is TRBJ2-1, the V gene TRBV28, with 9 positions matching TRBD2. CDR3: CACSLRGPVAGDVIMNEQFF. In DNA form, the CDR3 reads TGTGCCTGCAGTTTAAGAGGTCCCGTAGCGGGAGATGTGATTATGAATGAGCAGTTCTTC. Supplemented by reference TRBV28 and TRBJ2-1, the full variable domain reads DVKVTQSSRYLVKRTGEKVFLECVQDMDHENMFWYRQDPGLGLRLIYFSYDVKMKEKGDIPEGYSVSREKKERFSLILESASTNQTSMYLCACSLRGPVAGDVIMNEQFFGPGTRLTVL.